This T cell receptor beta chain was captured in a study of OX40 agonist ivuxolimab in advanced cancers. Study summary: Mean age 60 years, range roughly 23 to 79; roughly 80% male.

Study results and caveats: On average, CD8+ T cells had more expanded clones than CD4+. Low levels of normalized T-cell clonal expansion also appeared in some nonresponders.

On this clone itself: Its antigen remains unknown. Germline is not matched at one junction end, which may reflect a read error.

Germline CDR1 SSHAT, CDR2 FNYEAQ (reference sequence). The CDR3 consists of 14 residues. The data were produced by immunoSEQ multiplex PCR, yet TCRdb's version contains in-frame clones alone and is incomplete. The sample carries about 69,000 clones, nearly 90% recorded once. Sequencing was performed on CD4+ or CD8+ T cells sorted from blood, taken in a trial of the OX40 agonist ivuxolimab. The TCR comes from an adult with an advanced solid tumor such as melanoma, head and neck, liver or kidney cancer. V usage is TRBV7-7 and J usage is TRBJ2-2, with 7 bases matching TRBD1. CDR3 protein: CASSSGGNTGELFF. For the CDR3, the DNA is TGTGCTAGCAGCTCAGGGGGGAACACCGGGGAGCTGTTTTTT.